This passage covers 17 T cell receptor beta chains from one sample sequenced in a study of long-term antiretroviral therapy in people with HIV. Samples were assayed with immunoSEQ v3.0 at survey level. Only in-frame clones appear in the TCRdb table, and some are missing; sequencing was by immunoSEQ multiplex PCR. Of some 24,000 clones listed, approximately 83% are singletons. This specimen consisted of unsorted PBMCs, obtained 0.7 years before starting antiretroviral therapy. Every receptor here comes from a man aged 25 to 40 with HIV.

V usage is TRBV6-4 and J usage is TRBJ2-7; TRBD1 agrees at 10 bases. CDR3 length equals 14 residues. Germline V lookup: CDR1 MRHNA, CDR2 SNTAGT. With 5 bases clipped from V and 3 bases from J, the junction kept 4 bases outside the gene matches. The DNA for the CDR3 is TGTGCCAGCAGTCCGGGACAGGGGAGCTACGAGCAGTACTTC. Translating it yields CASSPGQGSYEQYF.

V is TRBV5-1 and J is TRBJ2-5, with TRBD2 as a possible D gene (6 bases). V lost 0 bases and J 1 base, leaving 7 bases between the germline ends. Germline V gene sequence: CDR1 SGHRS, CDR2 YFSETQ. The CDR3 contains 14 residues. Here the CDR3 DNA reads TGCGCCAGCAGCTTGGCCGGGGGCCAAGAGACCCAGTACTTC. Translated, it gives CASSLAGGQETQYF.

The rearrangement uses TRBV7-2 and TRBJ2-2; 7 bases are shared with TRBD2. There are 15 residues in the CDR3. V lost 4 bases to trimming and J lost 7 bases; unmatched junction nucleotides: 9. CDR1 and CDR2 (germline): SGHTA, FQGNSA. The CDR3 DNA sequence: TGTGCCAGCAGCTCTCTGGCGGGAGCGGTCGGGGAGCTGTTTTTT. This translates into CASSSLAGAVGELFF.

The V and J genes are TRBV28 and TRBJ2-7; D unresolved. Trimming took off 8 bases at V and 4 bases at J, with 3 bases between the two ends. The CDR3 is made up of 9 amino acids. Germline lookup yields CDR1 MDHEN and CDR2 SYDVKM. The CDR3 is CASGYEQYF. CDR3 DNA sequence: TGTGCCAGCGGTTACGAGCAGTACTTC.

In DNA, the CDR3 is TGCGCCAGCAGCTTGGAGGCAGACTATGGCTACACCTTC. It encodes CASSLEADYGYTF. V is TRBV5-1 and J is TRBJ1-2; D is unclear. Germline CDR1 and CDR2: SGHRS and YFSETQ. V lost 0 bases and J 3 bases, leaving 6 bases between the germline ends. CDR3 length: 13 amino acids.

CDR3 DNA: TGTGCCAGCAGCTTGAGGACAGGGGGCAGAGAAAAACTGTTTTTT. This encodes CASSLRTGGREKLFF. J is TRBJ1-4 and V is TRBV11-2; 11 bases match TRBD1. Per the germline V gene, CDR1 is SGHAT and CDR2 is FQNNGV. The CDR3 totals 15 residues. Trimming cost V 3 bases and J 8 bases; bases outside gene matches: 5.

This sequence joins TRBV6-5 and TRBJ2-7, with TRBD1 matching over 7 bases. The V gene's germline CDR1 is MNHEY and CDR2 SVGAGI. The CDR3 runs 12 residues. V was clipped by 6 bases and J by 6 bases; unmatched bases: 5. The DNA for the CDR3 is TGTGCCAGCAGGGACCGGGACAGCGAGCAGTACTTC. Its translation: CASRDRDSEQYF.

The genes are TRBV19 and TRBJ2-2; 9 positions agree with TRBD1. The length of the CDR3 is 14 residues. Looked up from germline, CDR1 is LNHDA and CDR2 is SQIVND (reference sequence). J was trimmed by 8 bases and V by 4 bases; bases with no gene match: 5. The CDR3 here is CASSSQGQGGELFF. The CDR3 DNA reads TGTGCCAGTAGTAGCCAGGGACAGGGTGGGGAGCTGTTTTTT.

The sample holds a few counts of this clone. The chain combines TRBV6-5 with TRBJ1-2, with 7 bases matching TRBD1. The germline CDR1 and CDR2 sequences are MNHEY and SVGAGI. The CDR3 runs 15 residues. Losses at the gene ends were 4 bases for V and 7 bases for J; bases not matched to a gene: 12. CDR3 region: CASSLGAGGSGGYTF. The CDR3 region has the DNA TGTGCCAGCAGTTTAGGGGCAGGGGGGTCTGGTGGCTACACCTTC.

This clone showed up just once. V is TRBV2 and J is TRBJ2-3; 11 bases map to TRBD2. Germline values: CDR1 SNHLY, CDR2 FYNNEI. V was clipped by 8 bases and J by 6 bases; unmatched bases: 16. This CDR3 spans 17 amino acids. CDR3 amino acids: CASVPLAGGPAMDTQYF. CDR3 sequence (DNA): TGTGCCAGCGTCCCGCTAGCGGGGGGCCCTGCGATGGATACGCAGTATTTT.

The chain recombines TRBV6-5 with TRBJ2-7, with 9 bases lining up with TRBD2. Per the germline V gene, CDR1 is MNHEY and CDR2 is SVGAGI. V gave up 6 bases and J gave up 0 bases; unmatched junction bases: 6. This CDR3 contains 15 residues. The CDR3 nucleotides are TGTGCCAGCAGCTCTAGCGGGGCGAGCTCCTACGAGCAGTACTTC. Translated: CASSSSGASSYEQYF.

This clone was found a few times. The V and J genes are TRBV7-6 and TRBJ1-1; 7 nucleotides line up with TRBD1. The CDR3 spans 16 residues. Germline CDR1 and CDR2: SGHVS and FNYEAQ. J was trimmed by 2 bases and V by 1 base; bases with no gene match: 7. The CDR3 DNA reads as TGTGCCAGCAGCTTAGTTACAGGGGTCTCAAACACTGAAGCTTTCTTT. Its protein is CASSLVTGVSNTEAFF.

V gene TRBV27 combines with J gene TRBJ2-1, with 7 bases fitting TRBD2. Germline V gene lookup returns CDR1 MNHEY and CDR2 SMNVEV (reference sequence). This CDR3 is built from 16 residues. J lost 5 bases, V lost 8 bases, and 15 bases had no gene match. DNA of the CDR3: TGTGCCAGCCTGATAAGGGCGGGAGTTCCGAACAATGAGCAGTTCTTC. It codes for CASLIRAGVPNNEQFF.

The chain combines TRBV5-1 with TRBJ1-6; 7 bases are a match to TRBD1. The CDR3 loop spans 15 amino acids. The germline V gene has CDR1 SGHRS and CDR2 YFSETQ. V was clipped by 4 bases and J by 10 bases; unmatched bases: 11. The CDR3 DNA reads TGCGCCAGCAGCCAATCGACAGGGAAGGTGTCACCCCTCCACTTT. Amino acid sequence: CASSQSTGKVSPLHF. Using reference TRBV5-1 and TRBJ1-6 for the parts outside the CDR3, the full variable domain is KAGVTQTPRYLIKTRGQQVTLSCSPISGHRSVSWYQQTPGQGLQFLFEYFSETQRNKGNFPGRFSGRQFSNSRSEMNVSTLELGDSALYLCASSQSTGKVSPLHFGNGTRLTVT.

V and J are TRBV9 and TRBJ2-7; 9 positions agree with TRBD1. Germline V CDR1 and CDR2: SGDLS, YYNGEE. The CDR3 is made up of 15 amino acids. Losses at the gene ends were 0 bases for V and 8 bases for J; bases not matched to a gene: 9. The CDR3 here is CASSVDGTGRSQQYF. In nucleotides, the CDR3 is TGTGCCAGCAGCGTAGATGGGACAGGGCGTTCTCAGCAGTACTTC.

The J gene is TRBJ1-3, the V gene TRBV11-2; D call uncertain. The CDR3 totals 16 residues. Looked up from germline, CDR1 is SGHAT and CDR2 is FQNNGV. Trimming cost V 0 bases and J 0 bases, with 9 bases left between them. The CDR3 DNA reads as TGTGCCAGCAGCTTAGATAGAGGGAGCTCTGGAAACACCATATATTTT. Encoded protein: CASSLDRGSSGNTIYF. Full variable domain (missing parts from reference TRBV11-2 and TRBJ1-3): EAGVAQSPRYKIIEKRQSVAFWCNPISGHATLYWYQQILGQGPKLLIQFQNNGVVDDSQLPKDRFSAERLKGVDSTLKIQPAKLEDSAVYLCASSLDRGSSGNTIYFGEGSWLTVV.

The rearrangement uses TRBV28 and TRBJ2-5; TRBD2 aligns across 10 bases. Germline V gene data show CDR1 as MDHEN and CDR2 as SYDVKM. V trimming: 4 bases; J trimming: 1 base; junction bases outside the gene matches: 9. This CDR3 is 17 amino acids long. In nucleotides, the CDR3 is TGTGCCAGCAGTTCGCCGGGACTAGCGCGAATCCAAGAGACCCAGTACTTC. Its protein product is CASSSPGLARIQETQYF.